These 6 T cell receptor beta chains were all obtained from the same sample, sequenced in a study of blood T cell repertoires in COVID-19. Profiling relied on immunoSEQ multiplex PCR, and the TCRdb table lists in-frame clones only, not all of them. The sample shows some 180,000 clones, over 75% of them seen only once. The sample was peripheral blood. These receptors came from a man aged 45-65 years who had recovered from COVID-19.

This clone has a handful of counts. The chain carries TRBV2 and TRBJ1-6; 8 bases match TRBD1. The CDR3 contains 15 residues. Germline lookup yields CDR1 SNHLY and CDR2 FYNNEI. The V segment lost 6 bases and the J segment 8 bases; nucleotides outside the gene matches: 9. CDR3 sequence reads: CASRDDRGDHSPLHF. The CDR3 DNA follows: TGTGCCAGCAGGGACGACAGGGGAGATCATTCACCCCTCCACTTT.

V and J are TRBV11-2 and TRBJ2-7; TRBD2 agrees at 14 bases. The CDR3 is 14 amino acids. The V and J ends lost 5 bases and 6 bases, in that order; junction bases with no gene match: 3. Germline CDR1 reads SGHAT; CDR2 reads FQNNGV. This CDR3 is CASSAGLAGAEQYF. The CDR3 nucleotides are TGTGCCAGCAGCGCGGGACTAGCGGGAGCCGAGCAGTACTTC. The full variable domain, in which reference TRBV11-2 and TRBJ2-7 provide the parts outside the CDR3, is EAGVAQSPRYKIIEKRQSVAFWCNPISGHATLYWYQQILGQGPKLLIQFQNNGVVDDSQLPKDRFSAERLKGVDSTLKIQPAKLEDSAVYLCASSAGLAGAEQYFGPGTRLTVT.

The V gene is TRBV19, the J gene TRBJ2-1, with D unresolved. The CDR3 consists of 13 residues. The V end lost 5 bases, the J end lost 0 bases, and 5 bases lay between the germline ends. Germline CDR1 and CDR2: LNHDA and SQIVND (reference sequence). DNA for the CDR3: TGTGCCAGTAGTTTGAGCTCCTACAATGAGCAGTTCTTC. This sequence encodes CASSLSSYNEQFF.

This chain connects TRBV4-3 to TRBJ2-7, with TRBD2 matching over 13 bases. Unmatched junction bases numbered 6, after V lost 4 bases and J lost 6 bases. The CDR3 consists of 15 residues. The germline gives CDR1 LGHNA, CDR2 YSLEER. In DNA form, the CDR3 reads TGCGCCAGCAGCCTCACTAGCGGGAGGGCGTCCGAGCAGTACTTC. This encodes CASSLTSGRASEQYF.

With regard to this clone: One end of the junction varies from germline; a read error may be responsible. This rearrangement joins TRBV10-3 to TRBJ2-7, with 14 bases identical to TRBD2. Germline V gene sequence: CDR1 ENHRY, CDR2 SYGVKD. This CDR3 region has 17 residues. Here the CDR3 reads CAISGTSGSSVSDEQYF. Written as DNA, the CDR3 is TGTGCCATCAGCGGGACTAGCGGGAGCTCCGTCTCCGACGAGCAGTACTTC.

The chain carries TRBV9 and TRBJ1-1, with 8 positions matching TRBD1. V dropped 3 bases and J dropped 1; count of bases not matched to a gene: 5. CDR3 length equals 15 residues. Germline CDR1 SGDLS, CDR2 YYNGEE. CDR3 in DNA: TGTGCCAGCAGCGCGCACGACAGGGGGAACACTGAAGCTTTCTTT. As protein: CASSAHDRGNTEAFF.